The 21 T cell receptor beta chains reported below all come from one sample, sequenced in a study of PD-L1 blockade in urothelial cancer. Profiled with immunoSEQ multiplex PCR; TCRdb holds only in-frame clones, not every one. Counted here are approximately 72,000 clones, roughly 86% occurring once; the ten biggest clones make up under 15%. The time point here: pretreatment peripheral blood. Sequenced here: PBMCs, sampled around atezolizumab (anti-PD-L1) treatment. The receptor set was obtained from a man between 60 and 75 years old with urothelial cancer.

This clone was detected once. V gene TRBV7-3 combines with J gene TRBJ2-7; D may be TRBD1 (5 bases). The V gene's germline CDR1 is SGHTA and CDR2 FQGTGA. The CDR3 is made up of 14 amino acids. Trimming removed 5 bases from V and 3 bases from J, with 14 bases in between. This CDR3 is CASSPQTAYYEQYF. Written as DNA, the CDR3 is TGTGCCAGCAGCCCGCAGACAGCCTACTACGAGCAGTACTTC. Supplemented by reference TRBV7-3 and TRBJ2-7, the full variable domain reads GAGVSQTPSNKVTEKGKYVELRCDPISGHTALYWYRQSLGQGPEFLIYFQGTGAADDSGLPNDRFFAVRPEGSVSTLKIQRTERGDSAVYLCASSPQTAYYEQYFGPGTRLTVT.

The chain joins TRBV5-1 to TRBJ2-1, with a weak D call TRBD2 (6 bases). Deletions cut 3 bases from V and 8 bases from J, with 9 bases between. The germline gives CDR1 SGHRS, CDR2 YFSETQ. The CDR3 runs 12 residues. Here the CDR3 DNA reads TGCGCCAGCAGCTGGGGCGGGGATGAGCAGTTCTTC. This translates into CASSWGGDEQFF.

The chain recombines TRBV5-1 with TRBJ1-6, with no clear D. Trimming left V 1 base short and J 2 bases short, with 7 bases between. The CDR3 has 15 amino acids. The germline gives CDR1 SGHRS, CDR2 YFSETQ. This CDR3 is CASSLRSPYNSPLHF. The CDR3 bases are TGCGCCAGCAGCTTGCGGAGCCCCTATAATTCACCCCTCCACTTT.

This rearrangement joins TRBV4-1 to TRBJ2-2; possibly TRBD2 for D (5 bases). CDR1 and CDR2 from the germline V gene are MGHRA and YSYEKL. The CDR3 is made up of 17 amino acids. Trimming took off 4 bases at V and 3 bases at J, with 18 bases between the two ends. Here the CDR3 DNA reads TGCGCCAGCAGCCCTTCAGAGGGAAGCTCCTACACCGGGGAGCTGTTTTTT. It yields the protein CASSPSEGSSYTGELFF.

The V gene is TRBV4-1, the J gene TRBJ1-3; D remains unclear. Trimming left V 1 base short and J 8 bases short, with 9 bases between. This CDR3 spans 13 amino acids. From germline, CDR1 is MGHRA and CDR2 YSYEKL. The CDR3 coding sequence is TGCGCCAGCAGCCAAGTTGACCGGGACACCATATATTTT. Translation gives CASSQVDRDTIYF.

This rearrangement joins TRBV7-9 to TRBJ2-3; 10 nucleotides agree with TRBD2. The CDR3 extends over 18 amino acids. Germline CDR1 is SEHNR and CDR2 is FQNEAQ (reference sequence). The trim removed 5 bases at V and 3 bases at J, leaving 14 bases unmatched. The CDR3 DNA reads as TGTGCCAGCAGCCTCGACGCCCGAACTAGCGGGGTTACAGATACGCAGTATTTT. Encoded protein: CASSLDARTSGVTDTQYF. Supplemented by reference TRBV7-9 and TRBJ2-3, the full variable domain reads DTGVSQNPRHKITKRGQNVTFRCDPISEHNRLYWYRQTLGQGPEFLTYFQNEAQLEKSRLLSDRFSAERPKGSFSTLEIQRTEQGDSAMYLCASSLDARTSGVTDTQYFGPGTRLTVL.

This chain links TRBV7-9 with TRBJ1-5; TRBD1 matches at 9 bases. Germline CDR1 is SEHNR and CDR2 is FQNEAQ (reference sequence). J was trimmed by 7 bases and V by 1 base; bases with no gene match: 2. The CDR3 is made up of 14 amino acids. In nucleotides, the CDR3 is TGTGCCAGCAGCTTAGGGACAGGGGTACAGCCCCAGCATTTT. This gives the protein CASSLGTGVQPQHF.

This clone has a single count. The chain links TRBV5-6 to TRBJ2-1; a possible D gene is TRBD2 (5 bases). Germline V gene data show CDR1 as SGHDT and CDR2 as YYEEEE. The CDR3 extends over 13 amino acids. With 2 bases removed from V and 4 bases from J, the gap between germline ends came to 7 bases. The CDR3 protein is CASSLERYNEQFF. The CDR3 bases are TGTGCCAGCAGCTTAGAGCGGTACAATGAGCAGTTCTTC.

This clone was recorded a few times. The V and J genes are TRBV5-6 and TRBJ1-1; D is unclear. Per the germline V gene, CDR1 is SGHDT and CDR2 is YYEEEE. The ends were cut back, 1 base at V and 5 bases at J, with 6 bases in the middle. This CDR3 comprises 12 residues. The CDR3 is CASSLYQTEAFF. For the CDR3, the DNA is TGTGCCAGCAGCTTGTATCAGACTGAAGCTTTCTTT.

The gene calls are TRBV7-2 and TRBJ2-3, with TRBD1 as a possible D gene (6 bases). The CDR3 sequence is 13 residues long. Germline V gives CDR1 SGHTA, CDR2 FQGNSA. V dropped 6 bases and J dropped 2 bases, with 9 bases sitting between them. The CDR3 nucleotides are TGTGCCAGCAGGGACAGAAACACAGATACGCAGTATTTT. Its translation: CASRDRNTDTQYF. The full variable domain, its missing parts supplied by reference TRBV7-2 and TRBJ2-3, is GAGVSQSPSNKVTEKGKDVELRCDPISGHTALYWYRQSLGQGLEFLIYFQGNSAPDKSGLPSDRFSAERTGGSVSTLTIQRTQQEDSAVYLCASRDRNTDTQYFGPGTRLTVL.

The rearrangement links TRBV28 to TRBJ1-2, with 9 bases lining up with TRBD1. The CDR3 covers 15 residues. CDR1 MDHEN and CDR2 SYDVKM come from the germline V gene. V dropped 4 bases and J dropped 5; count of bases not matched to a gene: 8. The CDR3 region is CASSSTPDRGYGYTF. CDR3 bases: TGTGCCAGCAGTTCAACCCCCGACAGGGGGTATGGCTACACCTTC.

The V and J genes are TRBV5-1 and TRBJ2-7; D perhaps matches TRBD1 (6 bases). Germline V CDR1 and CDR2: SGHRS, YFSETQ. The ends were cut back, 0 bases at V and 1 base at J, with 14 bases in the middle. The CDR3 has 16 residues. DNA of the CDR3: TGCGCCAGCAGCTTGGGGGTCGACAGGAGGTCCTACGAGCAGTACTTC. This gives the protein CASSLGVDRRSYEQYF.

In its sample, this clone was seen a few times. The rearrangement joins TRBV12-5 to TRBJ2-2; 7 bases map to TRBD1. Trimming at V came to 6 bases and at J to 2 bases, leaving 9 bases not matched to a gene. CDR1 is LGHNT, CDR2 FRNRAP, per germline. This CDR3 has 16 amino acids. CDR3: CASGMTGYYNTGELFF. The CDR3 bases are TGTGCTAGTGGCATGACAGGGTACTACAACACCGGGGAGCTGTTTTTT.

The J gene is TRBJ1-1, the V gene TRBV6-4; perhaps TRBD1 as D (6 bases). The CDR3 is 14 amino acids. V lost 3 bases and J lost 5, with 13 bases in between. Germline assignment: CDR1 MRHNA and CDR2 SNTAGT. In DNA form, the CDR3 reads TGTGCCAGCAGTGAGGAAAGGGGGGGGACTGAAGCTTTCTTT. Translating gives CASSEERGGTEAFF.

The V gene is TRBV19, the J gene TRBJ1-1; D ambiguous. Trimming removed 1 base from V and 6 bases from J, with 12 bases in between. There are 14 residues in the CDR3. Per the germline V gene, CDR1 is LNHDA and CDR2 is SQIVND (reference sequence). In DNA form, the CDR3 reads TGTGCCAGTAGTATAGGGGTCGGTCGGGCTGAAGCTTTCTTT. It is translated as CASSIGVGRAEAFF.

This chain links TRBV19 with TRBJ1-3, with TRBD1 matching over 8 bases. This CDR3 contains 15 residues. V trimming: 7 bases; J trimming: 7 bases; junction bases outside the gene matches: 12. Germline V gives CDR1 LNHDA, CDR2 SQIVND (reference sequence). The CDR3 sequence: CASIPPGGYANTIYF. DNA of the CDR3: TGTGCCAGTATCCCCCCAGGGGGCTATGCGAACACCATATATTTT.

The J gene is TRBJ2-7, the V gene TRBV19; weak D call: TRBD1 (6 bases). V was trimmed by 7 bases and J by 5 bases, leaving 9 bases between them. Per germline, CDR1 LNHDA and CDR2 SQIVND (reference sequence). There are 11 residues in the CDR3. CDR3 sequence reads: CASTGENEQYF. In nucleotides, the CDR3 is TGTGCCAGTACAGGGGAGAACGAGCAGTACTTC.

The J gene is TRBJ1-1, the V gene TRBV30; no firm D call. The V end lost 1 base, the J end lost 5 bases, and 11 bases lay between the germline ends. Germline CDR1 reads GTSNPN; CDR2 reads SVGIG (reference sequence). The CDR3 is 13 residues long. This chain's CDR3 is CAWSGGGGTEAFF. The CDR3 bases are TGTGCCTGGAGTGGGGGAGGAGGAACTGAAGCTTTCTTT.

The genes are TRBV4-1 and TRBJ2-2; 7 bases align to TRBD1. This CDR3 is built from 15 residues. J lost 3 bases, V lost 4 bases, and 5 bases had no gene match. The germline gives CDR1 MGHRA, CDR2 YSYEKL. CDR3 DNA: TGCGCCAGCAGCCGGGGACAGACCGACACCGGGGAGCTGTTTTTT. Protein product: CASSRGQTDTGELFF.

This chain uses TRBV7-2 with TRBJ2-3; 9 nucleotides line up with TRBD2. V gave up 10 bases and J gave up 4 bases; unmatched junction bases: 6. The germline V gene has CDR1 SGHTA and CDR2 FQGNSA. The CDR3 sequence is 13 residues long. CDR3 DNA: TGTGCCACAGGCGGGGGGGCCGCAGATACGCAGTATTTT. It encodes CATGGGAADTQYF. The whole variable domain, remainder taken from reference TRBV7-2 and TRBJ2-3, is GAGVSQSPSNKVTEKGKDVELRCDPISGHTALYWYRQSLGQGLEFLIYFQGNSAPDKSGLPSDRFSAERTGGSVSTLTIQRTQQEDSAVYLCATGGGAADTQYFGPGTRLTVL.

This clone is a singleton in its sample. CDR3 coding DNA: TGCGCCAGCAGCCACCCCCGGACAGGCGACGGGAGCTCCTATAATTCACCCCTCCACTTT. It codes for CASSHPRTGDGSSYNSPLHF. The chain links TRBV5-1 to TRBJ1-6, with 7 bases matching TRBD1. This CDR3 region has 20 residues. J lost 0 bases, V lost 4 bases, and 16 bases had no gene match. Germline lookup yields CDR1 SGHRS and CDR2 YFSETQ.